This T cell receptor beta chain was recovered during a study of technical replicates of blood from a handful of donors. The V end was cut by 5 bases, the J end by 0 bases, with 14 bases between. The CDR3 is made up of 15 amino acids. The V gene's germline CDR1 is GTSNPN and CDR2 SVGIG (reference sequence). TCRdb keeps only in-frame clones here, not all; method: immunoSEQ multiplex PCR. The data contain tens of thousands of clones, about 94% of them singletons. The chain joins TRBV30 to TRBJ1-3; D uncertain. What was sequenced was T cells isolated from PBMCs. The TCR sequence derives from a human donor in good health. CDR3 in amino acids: CAWARGVVSGNTIYF. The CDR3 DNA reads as TGTGCCTGGGCCCGCGGGGTCGTCTCTGGAAACACCATATATTTT.